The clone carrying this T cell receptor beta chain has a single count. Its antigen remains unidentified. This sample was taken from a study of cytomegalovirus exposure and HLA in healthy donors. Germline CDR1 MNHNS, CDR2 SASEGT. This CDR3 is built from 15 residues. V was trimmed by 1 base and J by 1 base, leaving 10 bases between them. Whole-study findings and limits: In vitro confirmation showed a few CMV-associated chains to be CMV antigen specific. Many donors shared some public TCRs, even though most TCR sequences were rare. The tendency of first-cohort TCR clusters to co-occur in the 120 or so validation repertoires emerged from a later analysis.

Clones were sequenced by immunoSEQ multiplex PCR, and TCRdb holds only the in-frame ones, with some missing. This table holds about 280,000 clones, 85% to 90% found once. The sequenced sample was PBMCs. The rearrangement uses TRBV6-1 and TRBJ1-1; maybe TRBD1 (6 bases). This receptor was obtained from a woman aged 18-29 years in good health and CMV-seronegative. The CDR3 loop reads CASSEEDRRNTEAFF. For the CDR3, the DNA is TGTGCCAGCAGTGAAGAAGACAGGCGGAACACTGAAGCTTTCTTT.